This entry lists 3 T cell receptor beta chains sequenced from one sample in a study of T cell repertoires in cytomegalovirus infection. No antigens are known for them. In TCRdb, the reads were re-called with MiXCR into one record per CDR3 protein. The sample lists 20,000 to 25,000 distinct CDR3 sequences, approximately 46% seen once, with approximately 94% in the top ten. Sequenced material: CD8+ T cells from cultured PBMCs, taken from culture after CMV antigen stimulation. The receptor source for this set is a human donor in good health (CMV status not recorded). Some clones in this sample may be carry-over from other donors' samples.

This clonotype was found a few times. The V gene is TRBV19, the J gene TRBJ1-2; D is possibly TRBD1 (6 bases). The CDR3 extends over 15 amino acids. Germline CDR1 and CDR2: LNHDA and SQIVND (reference sequence). Trimming shortened V by 5 bases and J by 6 bases, and 19 bases separated the two germline ends. The CDR3: CASSDSTGIRDGYTF. CDR3 DNA sequence: TGTGCCAGTAGTGATTCTACAGGGATTCGGGATGGCTACACCTTC.

The chain employs TRBV12-3 or TRBV12-4 and TRBJ2-3; the match to TRBD1 covers 9 bases. V dropped 6 bases and J dropped 4; count of bases not matched to a gene: 5. The length of the CDR3 is 14 residues. CDR3 residues: CASSNRQGADTQYF. CDR3 nucleotides: TGTGCCAGCAGCAACAGACAGGGGGCAGATACGCAGTATTTT.

V and J are TRBV6-4 and TRBJ2-1; 9 positions match TRBD1. After removal of 4 bases from V and 4 bases from J, the junction contained 8 bases not matched to a gene. This CDR3 is 16 amino acids long. The germline CDR1 and CDR2 sequences are MRHNA and SNTAGT. The CDR3: CASSAAGTGSYNEQFF. The CDR3 bases are TGTGCCAGCAGTGCCGCGGGGACAGGGAGTTACAATGAGCAGTTCTTC.